This entry concerns a single TCR beta chain. What it binds is unknown. The repertoire was sequenced with immunoSEQ multiplex PCR; TCRdb's copy has only in-frame clones and lacks some. The sample has 30,000 to 35,000 clones, around three quarters seen once; the top ten hold under 30%. This entry comes from a study of vaccination effects on CD4 cells after COVID-19. V lost 0 bases, J lost 1 base, and 5 bases lay in between. CDR1 is SGHRS, CDR2 YFSETQ, per germline. The CDR3 has 15 amino acids. General study findings and limits: Marked clonal contraction of infection- and vaccine-induced clones was seen late after vaccination.

Before sequencing, viral peptide pools were used by the ViraFEST assay to expand antigen-specific CD4+ T cells. Cells that had been cultured for 10 days were the source of isolated CD4+ T cells. Having tested negative for nucleocapsid antibodies, the vaccine recipients showed no prior SARS-CoV-2 infection. This TCR came from a human donor who received a COVID-19 vaccine. This sequence joins TRBV5-1 and TRBJ2-6; D unclear. Sequenced here: CD4+ T cells from PBMCs cultured with HCoV-OC43 spike peptides, sampled before COVID-19 vaccination. As to subset: HCoV-OC43 spike overlapping peptide pool stimulation. CDR3: CASSLVHSGANVLTF. In nucleotides, the CDR3 is TGCGCCAGCAGCTTGGTCCATTCTGGGGCCAACGTCCTGACTTTC.